Presented here are 5 T cell receptor beta chains from one specimen sequenced in a study of CD4 and CD8 cells across lung adenocarcinoma regions. Each CDR3 protein gets one entry after TCRdb re-called the PCR reads with MiXCR. Of roughly 20,000 distinct CDR3 sequences in the sample, 50% to 55% were seen once. Source material: CD8+ T cells from the center of a lung tumor. Receptors were obtained from a female donor with lung adenocarcinoma. The CD4 and CD8 labels of this study may be unreliable.

This clonotype was recorded once. The chain couples TRBV10-2 to TRBJ1-6, with TRBD1 matching over 8 bases. Germline V gene sequence: CDR1 WSHSY, CDR2 SAAADI. This CDR3 comprises 18 residues. The ends lost 4 bases at V and 4 bases at J; junction bases unmatched: 12. CDR3 in amino acids: CASSVDRAHSFYNSPLHF. In nucleotides, the CDR3 is TGCGCCAGCAGTGTGGACAGGGCCCATAGTTTTTATAATTCACCCCTCCACTTT.

This clonotype was detected ten times or more. The V gene is TRBV6-1, the J gene TRBJ1-1, with 11 bases fitting TRBD1. CDR3 length: 15 amino acids. CDR1 and CDR2 from the germline V gene are MNHNS and SASEGT. Trimming cost V 1 base and J 4 bases; bases outside gene matches: 2. The CDR3 coding sequence is TGTGCCAGCAGTGAAGGTGGGACAGGGGGCACTGAAGCTTTCTTT. Protein sequence: CASSEGGTGGTEAFF.

In this sample, this clonotype turned up once. This chain connects TRBV10-3 to TRBJ1-2; D unresolved. V was pared by 4 bases and J by 5 bases, with 14 bases between. This CDR3 is 14 amino acids long. CDR1 is ENHRY, CDR2 SYGVKD, per germline. The CDR3 nucleotides are TGTGCCATCAGTGGGCGAAGCCCGGATTATGGCTACACCTTC. Translating it yields CAISGRSPDYGYTF.

The table lists this clonotype with a count of one. At one boundary the junction diverges from the germline segment, which might be a read error. This rearrangement joins TRBV6-1 to TRBJ2-1; maybe TRBD1 (6 bases). The CDR3 sequence is 15 residues long. Germline V gives CDR1 MNHNS, CDR2 SASEGT. DNA of the CDR3: TGTGCCAGCAGTGGGCCGGGACACGGTTCGGATACGCAGTATTTC. It encodes CASSGPGHGSDTQYF.

This chain joins TRBV9 and TRBJ2-1; the D is unclear. CDR3 length: 14 amino acids. CDR1 is SGDLS and CDR2 is YYNGEE in the germline V gene. V lost 0 bases and J 7 bases, leaving 11 bases between the germline ends. The CDR3 loop reads CASSVGGISNEQFF. The CDR3, as DNA: TGTGCCAGCAGCGTAGGTGGGATATCAAATGAGCAGTTCTTC. The whole variable domain, filled in from reference TRBV9 and TRBJ2-1, reads DSGVTQTPKHLITATGQRVTLRCSPRSGDLSVYWYQQSLDQGLQFLIQYYNGEERAKGNILERFSAQQFPDLHSELNLSSLELGDSALYFCASSVGGISNEQFFGPGTRLTVL.